One and the same sample provided the 30 T cell receptor beta chains below, sequenced in a study of T-cell reconstitution after alpha-beta-depleted transplantation in children. Unique molecular identifiers were incorporated when the TCRbeta library was constructed. Each CDR3 protein gets one entry after TCRdb re-called the PCR reads with MiXCR. This sample yields about 540,000 distinct CDR3 sequences, of which roughly 27% are seen a single time; about 35% belongs to the top ten. The sample here was PBMCs, taken before TCRalphabeta/CD19-depleted stem cell transplant. Receptors originate from a boy under two years old with Wiskott-Aldrich syndrome, due to receive a stem cell transplant.

In this sample, this clonotype turned up a few times. The rearrangement links TRBV24-1 to TRBJ2-7; perhaps TRBD2 as D (6 bases). The germline CDR1 and CDR2 sequences are KGHDR and SFDVKD. V gave up 9 bases and J gave up 3 bases, with 17 bases separating them. CDR3 length equals 14 residues. The CDR3 loop is CATRSAHGSYEQYF. The CDR3 nucleotides read TGTGCCACCCGATCGGCCCACGGGAGCTACGAGCAGTACTTC.

This clonotype was seen only a few times. The genes are TRBV7-2 and TRBJ2-4; D may be TRBD2 (5 bases). The germline CDR1 and CDR2 sequences are SGHTA and FQGNSA. V lost 6 bases and J lost 6, with 21 bases in between. The CDR3 is 16 amino acids. In DNA form, the CDR3 reads TGTGCCAGCAGTGTGATTCGGACCCAAGGGAGAAACATTCAGTACTTC. Residues: CASSVIRTQGRNIQYF. Looking up the rest from reference TRBV7-2 and TRBJ2-4 gives the full variable domain: GAGVSQSPSNKVTEKGKDVELRCDPISGHTALYWYRQSLGQGLEFLIYFQGNSAPDKSGLPSDRFSAERTGGSVSTLTIQRTQQEDSAVYLCASSVIRTQGRNIQYFGAGTRLSVL.

This clonotype occurred many times. V usage is TRBV6-6 and J usage is TRBJ1-5, with D hard to call. The CDR3 is made up of 12 amino acids. Per the germline V gene, CDR1 is MNHNY and CDR2 is SVGAGI (reference sequence). The V and J ends lost 7 bases and 3 bases respectively, with 7 bases between them. Here the CDR3 reads CASTDYNQPQHF. In nucleotides, the CDR3 is TGTGCCAGCACTGACTACAATCAGCCCCAGCATTTT.

In its sample, this clonotype was seen a few times. The chain is built from TRBV9 and TRBJ2-5; no firm D call. Per the germline V gene, CDR1 is SGDLS and CDR2 is YYNGEE. This CDR3 is built from 15 residues. The germline V and J ends were trimmed by 1 base and 1 base, with 11 bases remaining between them. CDR3 in amino acids: CASSVKGGIQETQYF. The CDR3 DNA follows: TGTGCCAGCAGCGTAAAGGGCGGAATCCAAGAGACCCAGTACTTC.

This chain links TRBV9 with TRBJ2-2; no definite D call. V gave up 0 bases and J gave up 6 bases, with 12 bases separating them. The CDR3 is 15 residues long. The V gene's germline CDR1 is SGDLS and CDR2 YYNGEE. Written as DNA, the CDR3 is TGTGCCAGCAGCGTAGAGTTGCAGTTTCCCGGGGAGCTGTTTTTT. Translated: CASSVELQFPGELFF.

V usage is TRBV5-1 and J usage is TRBJ2-1; a weak D match, TRBD2 (6 bases). The germline CDR1 and CDR2 sequences are SGHRS and YFSETQ. This CDR3 spans 15 amino acids. V was clipped by 0 bases and J by 5 bases, with 12 bases between them. The CDR3 spells CASSLGGIWNNEQFF. The CDR3 bases are TGCGCCAGCAGCTTGGGCGGGATATGGAACAATGAGCAGTTCTTC.

The chain is built from TRBV3-1 and TRBJ2-1; 7 positions agree with TRBD2. Germline values: CDR1 LGHDT, CDR2 YNNKEL (reference sequence). V gave up 1 base and J gave up 4 bases; unmatched junction bases: 13. The CDR3 spans 18 residues. The CDR3 here is CASSQGSGAPFTYNEQFF. CDR3 DNA sequence: TGTGCCAGCAGCCAAGGAAGCGGGGCACCCTTTACTTACAATGAGCAGTTCTTC.

The gene calls are TRBV5-1 and TRBJ2-5; 8 bases map to TRBD1. V shed 4 bases, J shed 5 bases, and the junction held 7 bases outside the gene matches. The CDR3 is 14 residues long. Germline V gene sequence: CDR1 SGHRS, CDR2 YFSETQ. The chain's CDR3 is CASSLTGEAETQYF. CDR3 sequence (DNA): TGCGCCAGCAGCCTGACAGGGGAAGCGGAGACCCAGTACTTC.

The chain is built from TRBV10-3 and TRBJ2-7; the D gene is possibly TRBD1 (6 bases). The V end was cut by 0 bases, the J end by 5 bases, with 14 bases between. CDR1 is ENHRY, CDR2 SYGVKD, per germline. This CDR3 contains 15 residues. DNA of the CDR3: TGTGCCATCAGTGAGTCGCGCACAGGGTCTGACGAGCAGTACTTC. It yields the protein CAISESRTGSDEQYF.

The V gene is TRBV5-1, the J gene TRBJ2-6; D not certain. Between the trimmed V and J ends, which lost 1 base and 0 bases, there was a span of 11 bases. Germline lookup yields CDR1 SGHRS and CDR2 YFSETQ. The CDR3 consists of 17 residues. The CDR3 region is CASSLRSGDSGANVLTF. As DNA, the CDR3 is TGCGCCAGCAGCTTGCGGTCTGGAGACTCTGGGGCCAACGTCCTGACTTTC. The full variable domain, with the rest looked up from reference TRBV5-1 and TRBJ2-6, is KAGVTQTPRYLIKTRGQQVTLSCSPISGHRSVSWYQQTPGQGLQFLFEYFSETQRNKGNFPGRFSGRQFSNSRSEMNVSTLELGDSALYLCASSLRSGDSGANVLTFGAGSRLTVL.

J is TRBJ2-1 and V is TRBV30, with TRBD1 matching 9 bases. Trimming at V came to 6 bases and at J to 2 bases, leaving 2 bases not matched to a gene. The CDR3 spans 13 residues. CDR1 is GTSNPN, CDR2 SVGIG, per germline (reference sequence). The CDR3 is CACTGGTYNEQFF. For the CDR3, the DNA is TGTGCCTGTACAGGGGGCACCTACAATGAGCAGTTCTTC. Supplemented by reference TRBV30 and TRBJ2-1, the full variable domain reads SQTIHQWPATLVQPVGSPLSLECTVEGTSNPNLYWYRQAAGRGLQLLFYSVGIGQISSEVPQNLSASRPQDRQFILSSKKLLLSDSGFYLCACTGGTYNEQFFGPGTRLTVL.

This clonotype showed up just a few times. The chain carries TRBV7-9 and TRBJ2-5, with D possibly TRBD2 on 6 matching bases. CDR1 is SEHNR, CDR2 FQNEAQ, per germline (reference sequence). This CDR3 region has 15 residues. V gave up 5 bases and J gave up 3 bases, with 16 bases separating them. CDR3 region: CASSGAGTFEETQYF. DNA of the CDR3: TGTGCCAGCAGCGGAGCCGGGACTTTTGAAGAGACCCAGTACTTC.

J is TRBJ1-6 and V is TRBV5-1, with D perhaps TRBD1 (5 bases). Germline V gene lookup returns CDR1 SGHRS and CDR2 YFSETQ. Trimming left V 4 bases short and J 8 bases short, with 16 bases between. The CDR3 is 15 amino acids. CDR3 nucleotides: TGCGCCAGCAGCAATCAGGGAGAGGCGGATTCACCCCTCCACTTT. Its protein product is CASSNQGEADSPLHF.

The V call is TRBV5-1, the J call TRBJ2-3; D unresolved. The CDR3 spans 14 residues. Germline values: CDR1 SGHRS, CDR2 YFSETQ. With 0 bases removed from V and 0 bases from J, the gap between germline ends came to 5 bases. For the CDR3, the DNA is TGCGCCAGCAGCTTGGATAAGAGCACAGATACGCAGTATTTT. Its protein product is CASSLDKSTDTQYF.

The CDR3 protein is CASKGTGGWNEQFF. DNA of the CDR3: TGTGCCAGCAAAGGGACAGGGGGCTGGAATGAGCAGTTCTTC. This chain uses TRBV6-1 with TRBJ2-1; 12 bases line up with TRBD1. The CDR3 loop spans 14 amino acids. Germline CDR1 MNHNS, CDR2 SASEGT. Trimming took 7 bases from V and 7 from J; bases not matched to a gene: 5.

Only a few counts were recorded for this clonotype. This chain links TRBV27 with TRBJ2-1, with D tentatively TRBD2 (6 bases). The CDR3 is 13 residues long. The germline V gene encodes CDR1 MNHEY and CDR2 SMNVEV (reference sequence). Trimming shortened V by 2 bases and J by 11 bases, and 13 bases separated the two germline ends. The CDR3 DNA is TGTGCCAGCAGTTTAGGTCTAGCGACCCAGCAGTTCTTC. Translating gives CASSLGLATQQFF.

The chain employs TRBV6-1 and TRBJ1-4, with unresolved D. The germline V and J ends were trimmed by 6 bases and 1 base, with 15 bases remaining between them. This CDR3 spans 16 amino acids. In germline, CDR1 is MNHNS, CDR2 SASEGT. CDR3 sequence: CASSLSRAGTNEKLFF. The DNA of the CDR3 is TGTGCCAGCAGCCTCTCAAGGGCAGGAACTAATGAAAAACTGTTTTTT.

This sequence joins TRBV2 and TRBJ2-6, with 8 nucleotides matching TRBD1. The CDR3 totals 15 residues. Germline V gives CDR1 SNHLY, CDR2 FYNNEI. Germline trimming cut 7 bases from V and 2 bases from J; bases unmatched to any gene: 4. CDR3 DNA sequence: TGTGCCAGCACAAGGGACAGGACTGGGGCCAACGTCCTGACTTTC. Translated: CASTRDRTGANVLTF.

The V call is TRBV29-1, the J call TRBJ2-7; a weak D match, TRBD1 (5 bases). Germline CDR1 reads SQVTM; CDR2 reads ANQGSEA. There are 12 residues in the CDR3. The V end lost 4 bases, the J end lost 4 bases, and 11 bases lay between the germline ends. As DNA, the CDR3 is TGCAGCGTTGTGCCAGGGCCTTACGAGCAGTACTTC. Translated: CSVVPGPYEQYF.

This chain connects TRBV12-3 or TRBV12-4 to TRBJ1-4; TRBD1 aligns across 8 bases. The CDR3 has 14 residues. V shed 6 bases, J shed 6 bases, and the junction held 6 bases outside the gene matches. CDR3 region: CASSTYRGDEKLFF. The CDR3 DNA is TGTGCCAGCAGCACCTACAGGGGGGATGAAAAACTGTTTTTT.

Worth noting for this clonotype: The junction departs from germline at one end; a sequencing error may be responsible. The V gene is TRBV12-3 or TRBV12-4, the J gene TRBJ1-6; D call uncertain. CDR3 length equals 18 residues. The CDR3 sequence: CAISLALSANLLNSPLHF. The CDR3, as DNA: TGTGCCATCAGTTTAGCGCTGTCGGCCAACTTACTTAATTCACCCCTCCACTTT.

As regards this clonotype: A junction boundary mismatches the germline segment, possibly from a read error. This chain joins TRBV12-3 or TRBV12-4 and TRBJ2-1; no definite D call. CDR3 size: 14 residues. CDR3 nucleotides: TGTGCCAGCAATTTAATGCGGTCCTACAATGAGCAGTTCTTC. This gives the protein CASNLMRSYNEQFF.

This clonotype was counted only a few times. The chain employs TRBV15 and TRBJ2-2; 7 bases line up with TRBD2. The CDR3 runs 15 residues. Germline values: CDR1 LNHNV, CDR2 YYDKDF (reference sequence). V was pared by 4 bases and J by 6 bases, with 8 bases of the junction left unmatched. CDR3 protein: CATSKGGRGSGELFF. The DNA of the CDR3 is TGTGCCACCAGCAAAGGCGGGAGAGGTTCCGGGGAGCTGTTTTTT.

This clonotype was counted a few times. The rearrangement links TRBV5-8 to TRBJ1-2, with TRBD1 as a possible D gene (6 bases). CDR3 length: 14 residues. Germline values: CDR1 SGHTS, CDR2 YDEGEE. V was cut by 0 bases and J by 7 bases, with 13 bases left in between. The CDR3 DNA is TGTGCCAGCAGCTTGGTTCCGGGGGCGGGTGGCTACACCTTC. This gives the protein CASSLVPGAGGYTF.

The chain joins TRBV30 to TRBJ2-3; 9 bases map to TRBD1. CDR1 is GTSNPN and CDR2 is SVGIG in the germline V gene (reference sequence). J was trimmed by 6 bases and V by 4 bases; bases with no gene match: 5. The CDR3 is 13 residues long. This CDR3 is CAWKQGAWDTQYF. CDR3 nucleotides: TGTGCCTGGAAACAGGGGGCTTGGGATACGCAGTATTTT.

This clonotype was counted between two and nine times. The chain recombines TRBV20-1 with TRBJ2-7, with a weak D call TRBD1 (6 bases). Germline CDR1 is DFQATT and CDR2 is SNEGSKA (reference sequence). The V gene lost 2 bases and the J gene lost 5 bases, with 16 bases spanning the gap. The CDR3 length is 14 residues. For the CDR3, the DNA is TGCAGTGCTAGACCGACAGGTCTTAATCACGAGCAGTACTTC. It translates to CSARPTGLNHEQYF.

The chain joins TRBV11-2 to TRBJ2-2, with D perhaps matching TRBD1 (6 bases). The CDR3 consists of 14 residues. CDR1 is SGHAT and CDR2 is FQNNGV in the germline V gene. V was cut by 0 bases and J by 7 bases, with 9 bases left in between. The chain's CDR3 is CASSLDGTFGELFF. CDR3 in DNA: TGTGCCAGCAGCTTAGATGGGACATTCGGGGAGCTGTTTTTT.

This clonotype was detected only a few times. The chain has TRBV18 and TRBJ2-1, with 10 bases fitting TRBD2. V lost 2 bases to trimming and J lost 7 bases; unmatched junction nucleotides: 5. The CDR3 covers 15 residues. In germline, CDR1 is KGHSH, CDR2 LQKENI. The CDR3, as DNA: TGTGCCAGCTCACCAACAGCGGGAGGGCCTAATGAGCAGTTCTTC. Amino acids: CASSPTAGGPNEQFF.

The chain uses TRBV11-2 and TRBJ2-2; 8 bases agree with TRBD1. Looked up from germline, CDR1 is SGHAT and CDR2 is FQNNGV. With V trimmed by 11 bases and J by 5 bases, 10 bases remained unmatched. The CDR3 runs 14 residues. For the CDR3, the DNA is TGTGCCTCTTACGGGACAGGTGATACCGGGGAGCTGTTTTTT. Protein: CASYGTGDTGELFF.

This clonotype occurred a few times. The V gene is TRBV20-1, the J gene TRBJ2-1; 11 nucleotides agree with TRBD2. The germline gives CDR1 DFQATT, CDR2 SNEGSKA (reference sequence). V gave up 3 bases and J gave up 6 bases; unmatched junction bases: 4. CDR3 length: 14 residues. The CDR3 here is CSASVAGGPNEQFF. The CDR3 DNA reads as TGCAGTGCTAGTGTAGCGGGAGGGCCCAATGAGCAGTTCTTC.